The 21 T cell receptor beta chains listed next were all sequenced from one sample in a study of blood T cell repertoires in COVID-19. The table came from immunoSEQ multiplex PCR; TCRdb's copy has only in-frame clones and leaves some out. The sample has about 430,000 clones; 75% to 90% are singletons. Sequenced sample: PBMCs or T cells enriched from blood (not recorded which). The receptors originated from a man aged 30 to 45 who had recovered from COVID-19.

CDR3 nucleotide sequence: TGTGCCAGCAGCAAGCTAGCGGGCCCTAGCTCCTACGAGCAGTACTTC. This codes for CASSKLAGPSSYEQYF. The J gene is TRBJ2-7, the V gene TRBV21-1; the D call TRBD2 from the table was never checked on the DNA. TRBV21-1 is a documented pseudogene. The CDR3 totals 16 residues.

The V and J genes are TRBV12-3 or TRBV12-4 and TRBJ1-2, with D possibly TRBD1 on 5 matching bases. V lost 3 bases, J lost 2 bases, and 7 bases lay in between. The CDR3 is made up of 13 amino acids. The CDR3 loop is CASSLGGNYGYTF. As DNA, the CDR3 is TGTGCCAGCAGTTTGGGGGGGAACTATGGCTACACCTTC.

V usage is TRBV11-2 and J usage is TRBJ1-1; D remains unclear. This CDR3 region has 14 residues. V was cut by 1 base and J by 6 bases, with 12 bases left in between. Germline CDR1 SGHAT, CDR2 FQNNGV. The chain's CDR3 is CASSLVVGRAEAFF. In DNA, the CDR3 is TGTGCCAGCAGCTTAGTCGTGGGTCGGGCTGAAGCTTTCTTT.

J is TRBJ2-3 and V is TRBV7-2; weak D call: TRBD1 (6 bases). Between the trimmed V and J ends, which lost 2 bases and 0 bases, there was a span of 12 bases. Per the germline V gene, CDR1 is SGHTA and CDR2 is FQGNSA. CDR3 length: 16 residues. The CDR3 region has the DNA TGTGCCAGCAGCTTAACAGGGACCTCTAGCACAGATACGCAGTATTTT. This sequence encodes CASSLTGTSSTDTQYF.

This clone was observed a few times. As DNA, the CDR3 is TGTGCCAGCAGCTTTTTGAGCAGGTCGAGTGAAGCTTTCTTT. Its translation: CASSFLSRSSEAFF. V and J are TRBV5-5 and TRBJ1-1; no clear D gene. V shed 2 bases and J shed 7 bases, with 15 bases lying between them. The CDR3 has 14 residues. Germline loops: CDR1 SGHKS, CDR2 YYEKEE (reference sequence).

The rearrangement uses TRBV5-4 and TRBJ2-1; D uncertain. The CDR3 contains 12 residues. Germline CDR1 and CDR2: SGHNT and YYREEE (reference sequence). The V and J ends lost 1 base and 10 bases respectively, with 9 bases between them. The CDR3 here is CASSLSRVEQFF. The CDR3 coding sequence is TGTGCCAGCAGCTTGTCGCGAGTAGAGCAGTTCTTC.

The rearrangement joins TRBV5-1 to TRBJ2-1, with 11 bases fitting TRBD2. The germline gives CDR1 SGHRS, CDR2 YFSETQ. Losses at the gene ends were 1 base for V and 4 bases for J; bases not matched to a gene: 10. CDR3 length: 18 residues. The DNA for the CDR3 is TGCGCCAGCAGCTTGACCATGACTAGCGGGGAACAATACAATGAGCAGTTCTTC. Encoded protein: CASSLTMTSGEQYNEQFF.

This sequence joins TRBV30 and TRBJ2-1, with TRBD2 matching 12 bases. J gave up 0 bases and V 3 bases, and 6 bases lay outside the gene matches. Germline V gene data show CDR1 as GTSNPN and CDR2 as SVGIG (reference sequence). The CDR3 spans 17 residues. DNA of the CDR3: TGTGCCTGGAGAGACTCGGGACTAGCGGGCTCCTACAATGAGCAGTTCTTC. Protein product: CAWRDSGLAGSYNEQFF.

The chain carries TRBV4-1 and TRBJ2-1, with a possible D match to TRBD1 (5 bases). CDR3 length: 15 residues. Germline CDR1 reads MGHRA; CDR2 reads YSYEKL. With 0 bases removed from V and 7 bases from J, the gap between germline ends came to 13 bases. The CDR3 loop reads CASSQDQGRVNEQFF. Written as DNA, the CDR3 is TGCGCCAGCAGCCAAGATCAGGGCAGGGTAAATGAGCAGTTCTTC.

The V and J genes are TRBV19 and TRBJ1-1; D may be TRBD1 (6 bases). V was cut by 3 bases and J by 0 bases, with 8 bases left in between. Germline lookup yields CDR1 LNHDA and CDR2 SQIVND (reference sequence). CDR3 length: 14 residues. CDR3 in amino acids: CASSMRQVNTEAFF. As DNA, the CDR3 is TGTGCCAGTAGTATGCGACAGGTGAACACTGAAGCTTTCTTT. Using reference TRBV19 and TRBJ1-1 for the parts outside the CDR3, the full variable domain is DGGITQSPKYLFRKEGQNVTLSCEQNLNHDAMYWYRQDPGQGLRLIYYSQIVNDFQKGDIAEGYSVSREKKESFPLTVTSAQKNPTAFYLCASSMRQVNTEAFFGQGTRLTVV.

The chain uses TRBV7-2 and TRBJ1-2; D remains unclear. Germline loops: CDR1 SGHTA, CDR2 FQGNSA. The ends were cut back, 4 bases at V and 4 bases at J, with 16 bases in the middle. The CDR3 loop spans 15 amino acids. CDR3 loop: CASSSDSAGFYGYTF. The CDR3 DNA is TGTGCCAGCAGCTCGGACTCCGCGGGCTTCTATGGCTACACCTTC.

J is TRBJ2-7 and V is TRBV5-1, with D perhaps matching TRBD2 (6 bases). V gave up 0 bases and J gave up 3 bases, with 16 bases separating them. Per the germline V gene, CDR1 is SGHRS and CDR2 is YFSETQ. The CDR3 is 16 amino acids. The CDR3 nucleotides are TGCGCCAGCAGCTTGGCCGTGTGGGGGGAAGGCTACGAGCAGTACTTC. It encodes CASSLAVWGEGYEQYF.

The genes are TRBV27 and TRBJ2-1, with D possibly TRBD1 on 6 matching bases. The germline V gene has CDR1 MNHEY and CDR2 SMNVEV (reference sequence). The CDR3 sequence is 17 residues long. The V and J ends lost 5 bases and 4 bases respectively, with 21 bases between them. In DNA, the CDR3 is TGTGCCAGCAGTGCCAATCGAGGGTATAGGGGGTACAATGAGCAGTTCTTC. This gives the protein CASSANRGYRGYNEQFF.

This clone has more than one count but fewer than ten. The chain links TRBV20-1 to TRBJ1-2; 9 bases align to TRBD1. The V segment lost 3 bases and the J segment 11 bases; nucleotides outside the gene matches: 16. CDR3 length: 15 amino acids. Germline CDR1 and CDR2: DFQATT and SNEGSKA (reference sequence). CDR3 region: CSASEQGAQATEYTF. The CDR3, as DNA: TGCAGTGCTAGTGAACAGGGGGCGCAAGCGACGGAGTACACCTTC.

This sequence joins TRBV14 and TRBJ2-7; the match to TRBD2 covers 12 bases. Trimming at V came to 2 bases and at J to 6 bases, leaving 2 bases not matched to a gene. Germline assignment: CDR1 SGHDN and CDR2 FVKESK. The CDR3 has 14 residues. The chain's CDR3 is CASSQTLAGGEQYF. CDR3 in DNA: TGTGCCAGCAGCCAAACACTAGCGGGAGGCGAGCAGTACTTC.

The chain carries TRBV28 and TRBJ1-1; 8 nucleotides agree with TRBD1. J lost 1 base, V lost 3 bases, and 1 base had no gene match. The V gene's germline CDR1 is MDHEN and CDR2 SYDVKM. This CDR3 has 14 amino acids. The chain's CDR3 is CASSLGTGNTEAFF. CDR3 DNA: TGTGCCAGCAGTTTGGGGACAGGGAACACTGAAGCTTTCTTT. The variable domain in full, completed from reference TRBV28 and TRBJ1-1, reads DVKVTQSSRYLVKRTGEKVFLECVQDMDHENMFWYRQDPGLGLRLIYFSYDVKMKEKGDIPEGYSVSREKKERFSLILESASTNQTSMYLCASSLGTGNTEAFFGQGTRLTVV.

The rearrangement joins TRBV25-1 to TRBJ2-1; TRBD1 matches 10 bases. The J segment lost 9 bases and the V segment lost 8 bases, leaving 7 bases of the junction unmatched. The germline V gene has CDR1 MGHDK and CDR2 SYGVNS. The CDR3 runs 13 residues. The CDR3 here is CASARQGAGEQFF. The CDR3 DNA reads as TGTGCCAGCGCTCGACAGGGGGCGGGTGAGCAGTTCTTC.

CDR3 loop: CASSQVAGELYEQYF. The CDR3, as DNA: TGCGCCAGCAGCCAAGTTGCGGGAGAGCTATACGAGCAGTACTTC. The chain couples TRBV4-1 to TRBJ2-7; 7 bases match TRBD2. Germline trimming cut 1 base from V and 4 bases from J; bases unmatched to any gene: 7. Germline V gene sequence: CDR1 MGHRA, CDR2 YSYEKL. The CDR3 has 15 residues.

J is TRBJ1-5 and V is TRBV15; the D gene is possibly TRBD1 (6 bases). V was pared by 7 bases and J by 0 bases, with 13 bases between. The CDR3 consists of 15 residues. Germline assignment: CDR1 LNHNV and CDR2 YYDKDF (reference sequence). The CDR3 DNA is TGTGCCACCAAGGGGGGGCAACCTAGCAATCAGCCCCAGCATTTT. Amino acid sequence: CATKGGQPSNQPQHF.

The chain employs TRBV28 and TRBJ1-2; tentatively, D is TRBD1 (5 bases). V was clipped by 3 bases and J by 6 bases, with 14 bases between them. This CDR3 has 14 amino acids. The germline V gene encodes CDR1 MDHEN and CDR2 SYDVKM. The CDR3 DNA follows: TGTGCCAGCAGTTTTGGCAGGGTAATTCATGGCTACACCTTC. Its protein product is CASSFGRVIHGYTF.

The CDR3 region is CASSQGAGGSNQPQHF. CDR3 DNA sequence: TGTGCCAGCAGCCAGGGGGCGGGTGGCAGCAATCAGCCCCAGCATTTT. This chain links TRBV7-8 with TRBJ1-5, with 8 bases fitting TRBD1. J was trimmed by 1 base and V by 5 bases; bases with no gene match: 7. The germline V gene encodes CDR1 SGHVS and CDR2 FQNEAQ. The CDR3 spans 16 residues.